This T cell receptor beta chain was captured in a study of cytomegalovirus exposure and HLA in healthy donors. Germline values: CDR1 SGHTA, CDR2 FQGTGA. V was clipped by 5 bases and J by 2 bases; unmatched bases: 8. This CDR3 is built from 16 residues. From the approximately 110-subject validation cohort, which was separate from the roughly 670-subject first cohort, the donors were drawn. About this clone: Its target is not known.

Study observations and caveats: A classifier reportedly called cytomegalovirus status with high sensitivity and specificity. The dataset shows that most TCR sequences were rare, while some public TCRs occurred in many donors.

Clones were sequenced by immunoSEQ multiplex PCR, and TCRdb holds only the in-frame ones, with some missing. Of 350,000 or so clones detected, roughly 90% appear once; the ten largest clones hold around 0.84%. The TCR comes from a woman under 30 in good health and CMV-seronegative. Sequenced sample: PBMCs. The gene calls are TRBV7-3 and TRBJ2-1, with TRBD2 matching over 8 bases. The CDR3 DNA reads as TGTGCCAGCAGCCCCAGCGGGAGCAGCCCCTACAATGAGCAGTTCTTC. Translated: CASSPSGSSPYNEQFF.